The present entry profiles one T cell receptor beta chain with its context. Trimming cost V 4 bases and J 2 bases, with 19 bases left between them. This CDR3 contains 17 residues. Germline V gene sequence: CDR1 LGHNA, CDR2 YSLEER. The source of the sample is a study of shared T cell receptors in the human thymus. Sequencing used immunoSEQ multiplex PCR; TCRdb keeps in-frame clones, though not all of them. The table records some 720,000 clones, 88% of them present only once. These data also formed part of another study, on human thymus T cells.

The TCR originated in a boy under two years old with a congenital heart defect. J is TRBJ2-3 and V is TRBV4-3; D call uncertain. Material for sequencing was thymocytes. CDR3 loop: CASSPGWQTAFTDTQYF. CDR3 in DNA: TGCGCCAGCAGCCCGGGTTGGCAGACGGCTTTCACAGATACGCAGTATTTT.